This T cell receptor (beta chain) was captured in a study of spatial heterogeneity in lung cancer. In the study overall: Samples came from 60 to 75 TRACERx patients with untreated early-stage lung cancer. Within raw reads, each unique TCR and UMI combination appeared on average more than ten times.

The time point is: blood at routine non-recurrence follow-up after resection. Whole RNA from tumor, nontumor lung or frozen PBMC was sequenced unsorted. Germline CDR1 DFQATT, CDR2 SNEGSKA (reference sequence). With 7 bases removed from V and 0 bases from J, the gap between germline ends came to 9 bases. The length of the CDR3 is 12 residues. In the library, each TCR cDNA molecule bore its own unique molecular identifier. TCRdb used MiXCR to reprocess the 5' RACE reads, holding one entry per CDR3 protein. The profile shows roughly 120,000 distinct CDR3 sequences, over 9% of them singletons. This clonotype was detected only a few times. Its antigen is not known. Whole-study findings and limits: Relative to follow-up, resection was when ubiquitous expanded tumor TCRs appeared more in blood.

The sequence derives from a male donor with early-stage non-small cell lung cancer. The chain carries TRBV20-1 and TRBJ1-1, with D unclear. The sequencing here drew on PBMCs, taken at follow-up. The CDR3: CSGSLMNTEAFF. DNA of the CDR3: TGCAGTGGCAGTCTCATGAACACTGAAGCTTTCTTT.